This entry lists 8 T cell receptor beta chains sequenced from one sample in a study of post-analysis software for immune sequencing data. Points from the study as a whole: Roughly 5 TRBV segments occurring more often in patients than controls included TRBV5-6, TRBV5-1 and TRBV20-1.

cDNA libraries of TCR beta carried unique molecular identifiers. TCRdb called the PCR reads again in MiXCR, with one record for every CDR3 protein. The table includes 450,000 or so distinct CDR3 sequences, around 40% detected once. No antigen has been identified for these receptors. The sample taken for sequencing was blood. The receptors derive from a girl aged 5-17 years with multiple sclerosis.

This clonotype has only a few counts. CDR3 DNA sequence: TGTGCCAGCAGTTTTCTCTCGGGTTTACAGGGACCAGCTTTCTTT. Protein: CASSFLSGLQGPAFF. The rearrangement uses TRBV12-3 or TRBV12-4 and TRBJ1-1; possible D gene TRBD1, 6 bases. The V end was cut by 3 bases, the J end by 10 bases, with 21 bases between. The CDR3 loop spans 15 amino acids.

This clonotype was seen only a few times. The CDR3 nucleotides are TGTGCCAGCAGCCGAAGCCCCTCGGCGGGAGGACACAATGAGCAGTTCTTC. Protein sequence: CASSRSPSAGGHNEQFF. This rearrangement joins TRBV7-3 to TRBJ2-1, with 8 positions matching TRBD2. The CDR3 totals 17 residues. Germline V CDR1 and CDR2: SGHTA, FQGTGA. The V segment lost 5 bases and the J segment 5 bases; nucleotides outside the gene matches: 14. Filled out from reference TRBV7-3 and TRBJ2-1, the complete variable domain reads GAGVSQTPSNKVTEKGKYVELRCDPISGHTALYWYRQSLGQGPEFLIYFQGTGAADDSGLPNDRFFAVRPEGSVSTLKIQRTERGDSAVYLCASSRSPSAGGHNEQFFGPGTRLTVL.

The chain uses TRBV20-1 and TRBJ1-1; TRBD1 matches at 7 bases. The CDR3 is made up of 16 amino acids. Germline V gene lookup returns CDR1 DFQATT and CDR2 SNEGSKA (reference sequence). The junction had 10 bases not matched to a gene; V was cut back by 3 bases and J by 0 bases. The CDR3 DNA reads TGCAGTGCTAGCGCCAGGGGGGCCTTCATGAACACTGAAGCTTTCTTT. Its protein product is CSASARGAFMNTEAFF.

Here the CDR3 reads CASSPLLDSLAEETQFF. Here the CDR3 DNA reads TGTGCCAGCAGTCCCTTACTCGATTCGCTAGCGGAAGAGACCCAGTTCTTC. This rearrangement joins TRBV12-3 or TRBV12-4 to TRBJ2-5; 7 nucleotides match TRBD2. The J call is in doubt because the DNA end fits TRBJ2-1 better. The CDR3 length is 17 residues.

This rearrangement joins TRBV5-1 to TRBJ1-2; 7 nucleotides align to TRBD1. Germline V gene lookup returns CDR1 SGHRS and CDR2 YFSETQ. V gave up 5 bases and J gave up 2 bases; unmatched junction bases: 6. The CDR3 extends over 14 amino acids. The CDR3, as DNA: TGCGCCAGCAGATTTGAGACAGGGAACTATGGCTACACCTTC. Encoded protein: CASRFETGNYGYTF.

Remarks on this clonotype: This likely comes from a read error, as the CDR3 has no conserved phenylalanine or tryptophan at its end. The chain combines TRBV4-1 with TRBJ1-2; D call uncertain. V was cut by 8 bases and J by 6 bases, with 19 bases left in between. The V gene's germline CDR1 is MGHRA and CDR2 YSYEKL. This CDR3 comprises 14 residues. The CDR3 coding sequence is TGCGCCAGCGGCCCTTTTGGGGAGAAAAATGGCTACACCCTC. This encodes CASGPFGEKNGYTL.

The chain links TRBV7-8 to TRBJ1-2; TRBD1 matches at 7 bases. J was trimmed by 4 bases and V by 2 bases; bases with no gene match: 7. Germline V gene data show CDR1 as SGHVS and CDR2 as FQNEAQ. The CDR3 has 15 amino acids. CDR3 nucleotide sequence: TGTGCCAGCAGCTTAACAGGGGACGGGATCTATGGCTACACCTTC. Translated: CASSLTGDGIYGYTF.

A few counts support this clonotype. The chain has TRBV7-9 and TRBJ2-1; 12 bases fit TRBD2. J was trimmed by 6 bases and V by 4 bases; bases with no gene match: 13. This CDR3 has 18 amino acids. Looked up from germline, CDR1 is SEHNR and CDR2 is FQNEAQ (reference sequence). CDR3 residues: CASSSPLPGTSGSNEQFF. DNA for the CDR3: TGTGCCAGCAGCTCCCCTCTCCCCGGGACTAGCGGGTCCAATGAGCAGTTCTTC.